Listed here are 19 T cell receptor beta chains from one sample, sequenced in a study of blood T cell repertoires in COVID-19. Produced via immunoSEQ multiplex PCR; TCRdb's table is partial and in-frame only. The data hold about 150,000 clones, with about 85% observed a single time. Sequencing was done on a sample of peripheral blood. Receptors originate from an older woman with COVID-19, enrolled during active disease.

The chain links TRBV5-6 to TRBJ1-3, with 7 bases that match TRBD1. The J segment lost 8 bases and the V segment lost 0 bases, leaving 8 bases of the junction unmatched. CDR3 size: 15 residues. Germline V lookup: CDR1 SGHDT, CDR2 YYEEEE. CDR3 sequence reads: CASSLVGTDPHTIYF. CDR3 sequence (DNA): TGTGCCAGCAGCTTGGTCGGGACAGATCCTCACACCATATATTTT.

With respect to this clone: The same CDR3 is also encoded by other DNA sequences in this sample. The rearrangement joins TRBV5-1 to TRBJ2-3; no firm D call. The length of the CDR3 is 13 residues. V lost 0 bases and J 1 base, leaving 3 bases between the germline ends. Germline V gene sequence: CDR1 SGHRS, CDR2 YFSETQ. CDR3 DNA sequence: TGCGCCAGCAGCTTGGCTGGCACAGATACGCAGTATTTT. This encodes CASSLAGTDTQYF.

The chain has TRBV5-8 and TRBJ2-7, with D perhaps matching TRBD1 (5 bases). From germline, CDR1 is SGHTS and CDR2 YDEGEE. V lost 3 bases and J lost 0, with 13 bases in between. The CDR3 sequence is 15 residues long. The CDR3 DNA reads as TGTGCCAGCAGCTCGCGACAGCGAACCTCCTACGAGCAGTACGTC. It is translated as CASSSRQRTSYEQYV.

This chain joins TRBV5-1 and TRBJ2-3; D is uncertain. CDR1 and CDR2 from the germline V gene are SGHRS and YFSETQ. V was trimmed by 5 bases and J by 2 bases, leaving 12 bases between them. The CDR3 extends over 14 amino acids. For the CDR3, the DNA is TGCGCCAGCAGAGAGACTTCAAACACAGATACGCAGTATTTT. Translation gives CASRETSNTDTQYF.

The chain joins TRBV7-9 to TRBJ1-1; D perhaps matches TRBD1 (6 bases). The germline CDR1 and CDR2 sequences are SEHNR and FQNEAQ (reference sequence). The CDR3 totals 13 residues. The germline V and J ends were trimmed by 5 bases and 5 bases, with 12 bases remaining between them. The CDR3 sequence: CASSVDSQTEAFF. CDR3 DNA sequence: TGTGCCAGCAGCGTGGACAGTCAAACTGAAGCTTTCTTT. Full variable domain (outside the CDR3, taken from reference TRBV7-9 and TRBJ1-1): DTGVSQNPRHKITKRGQNVTFRCDPISEHNRLYWYRQTLGQGPEFLTYFQNEAQLEKSRLLSDRFSAERPKGSFSTLEIQRTEQGDSAMYLCASSVDSQTEAFFGQGTRLTVV.

The chain uses TRBV6-5 and TRBJ1-1; 8 bases match TRBD1. V lost 2 bases and J lost 7; bases outside the gene matches: 6. Germline CDR1 is MNHEY and CDR2 is SVGAGI. CDR3 size: 14 residues. CDR3 sequence (DNA): TGTGCCAGCAGTTACGGACAGGGCTTGGGTGAAGCTTTCTTT. Translated, it gives CASSYGQGLGEAFF.

The V call is TRBV5-5, the J call TRBJ2-7, with D possibly matching TRBD1 (5 bases). V was pared by 9 bases and J by 0 bases, with 16 bases between. CDR1 is SGHKS, CDR2 YYEKEE, per germline (reference sequence). The CDR3 has 14 amino acids. CDR3 in DNA: TGTGCCACTTCCGCAGGGCTGAGCTCCTACGAGCAGTACTTC. Translated, it gives CATSAGLSSYEQYF.

The rearrangement links TRBV7-3 to TRBJ2-1; TRBD2 matches at 9 bases. V dropped 4 bases and J dropped 7; count of bases not matched to a gene: 8. The CDR3 consists of 15 residues. Germline loops: CDR1 SGHTA, CDR2 FQGTGA. The CDR3 sequence: CASSSGTSRSNEQFF. The CDR3 coding sequence is TGTGCCAGCAGCTCCGGGACTAGCCGATCAAATGAGCAGTTCTTC.

The rearrangement links TRBV19 to TRBJ2-3; tentative D call: TRBD2 (6 bases). Germline loops: CDR1 LNHDA, CDR2 SQIVND (reference sequence). Trimming cost V 5 bases and J 0 bases, with 12 bases left between them. The CDR3 spans 15 residues. CDR3 protein: CASSSPGLSTDTQYF. The DNA of the CDR3 is TGTGCCAGTAGTTCACCGGGACTCAGCACAGATACGCAGTATTTT. Full variable domain (rest looked up from reference TRBV19 and TRBJ2-3): DGGITQSPKYLFRKEGQNVTLSCEQNLNHDAMYWYRQDPGQGLRLIYYSQIVNDFQKGDIAEGYSVSREKKESFPLTVTSAQKNPTAFYLCASSSPGLSTDTQYFGPGTRLTVL.

This chain joins TRBV28 and TRBJ1-1; D is uncertain. V dropped 6 bases and J dropped 11 bases, with 16 bases sitting between them. Germline assignment: CDR1 MDHEN and CDR2 SYDVKM. The CDR3 extends over 12 amino acids. CDR3 amino acids: CASSPIPARAFF. The CDR3 DNA sequence: TGTGCCAGCAGCCCCATTCCCGCCAGGGCTTTCTTT.

This clone appeared once. The CDR3 loop is CASSLGHLEDSPLHF. In DNA form, the CDR3 reads TGCGCCAGCAGCTTGGGACACCTCGAAGATTCACCCCTCCACTTT. V is TRBV5-1 and J is TRBJ1-6, with D hard to call. CDR3 length equals 15 residues. Germline CDR1 SGHRS, CDR2 YFSETQ. V was pared by 0 bases and J by 8 bases, with 12 bases between.

The chain links TRBV7-9 to TRBJ1-5, with no clear D. Germline CDR1 reads SEHNR; CDR2 reads FQNEAQ (reference sequence). V lost 5 bases and J 2 bases, leaving 13 bases between the germline ends. CDR3 size: 15 residues. CDR3 protein: CASSPGTLGNQPQHF. The CDR3 DNA sequence: TGTGCCAGCAGCCCCGGAACACTAGGCAATCAGCCCCAGCATTTT.

J is TRBJ2-2 and V is TRBV7-3; TRBD2 aligns across 7 bases. The V segment lost 4 bases and the J segment 4 bases; nucleotides outside the gene matches: 3. CDR1 is SGHTA, CDR2 FQGTGA, per germline. CDR3 length equals 14 residues. This chain's CDR3 is CASSSGTTTGELFF. In DNA, the CDR3 is TGTGCCAGCAGCTCCGGGACTACCACCGGGGAGCTGTTTTTT.

The rearrangement links TRBV2 to TRBJ2-2, with D unresolved. The germline V gene encodes CDR1 SNHLY and CDR2 FYNNEI. The CDR3 sequence is 13 residues long. V was clipped by 8 bases and J by 1 base, with 8 bases between them. The CDR3 reads CASRGKNTGELFF. The CDR3 bases are TGTGCCAGCCGAGGAAAGAACACCGGGGAGCTGTTTTTT.

The chain carries TRBV5-1 and TRBJ2-3; perhaps TRBD1 as D (5 bases). This CDR3 has 14 amino acids. V lost 2 bases, J lost 2 bases, and 9 bases lay in between. CDR1 SGHRS and CDR2 YFSETQ come from the germline V gene. As DNA, the CDR3 is TGCGCCAGCAGCTTTGACAGAGTCACAGATACGCAGTATTTT. This sequence encodes CASSFDRVTDTQYF.

The V and J genes are TRBV18 and TRBJ1-2; a weak D match, TRBD1 (5 bases). V was clipped by 1 base and J by 0 bases, with 12 bases between them. This CDR3 is 16 amino acids long. Germline V gene lookup returns CDR1 KGHSH and CDR2 LQKENI. In nucleotides, the CDR3 is TGTGCCAGCTCACCACAAGGGACTCCTTCTAACTATGGCTACACCTTC. This translates into CASSPQGTPSNYGYTF.

This rearrangement joins TRBV4-1 to TRBJ1-6; D is unclear. Per the germline V gene, CDR1 is MGHRA and CDR2 is YSYEKL. The CDR3 has 16 residues. V lost 0 bases to trimming and J lost 0 bases, with 6 bases between them. CDR3 sequence reads: CASSQEESSYNSPLHF. Written as DNA, the CDR3 is TGCGCCAGCAGCCAAGAGGAGAGCTCCTATAATTCACCCCTCCACTTT.

The J gene is TRBJ1-2, the V gene TRBV3-1 (or the pseudogene TRBV3-2); TRBD1 might be the D (6 bases). Germline loops: CDR1 LGHDT, CDR2 YNNKEL (reference sequence). The CDR3 totals 14 residues. V lost 4 bases, J lost 8 bases, and 17 bases lay in between. CDR3: CASSLLGGAGGYTF. As DNA, the CDR3 is TGTGCCAGCAGCCTTCTCGGGGGGGCGGGCGGCTACACCTTC.

The chain combines TRBV5-8 with TRBJ1-5; the match to TRBD1 covers 11 bases. Germline V lookup: CDR1 SGHTS, CDR2 YDEGEE. Unmatched junction bases numbered 6, after V lost 4 bases and J lost 3 bases. This CDR3 spans 16 amino acids. In DNA, the CDR3 is TGTGCCAGCAGCAGAGGACAGGGGGCTAACAATCAGCCCCAGCATTTT. It yields the protein CASSRGQGANNQPQHF.